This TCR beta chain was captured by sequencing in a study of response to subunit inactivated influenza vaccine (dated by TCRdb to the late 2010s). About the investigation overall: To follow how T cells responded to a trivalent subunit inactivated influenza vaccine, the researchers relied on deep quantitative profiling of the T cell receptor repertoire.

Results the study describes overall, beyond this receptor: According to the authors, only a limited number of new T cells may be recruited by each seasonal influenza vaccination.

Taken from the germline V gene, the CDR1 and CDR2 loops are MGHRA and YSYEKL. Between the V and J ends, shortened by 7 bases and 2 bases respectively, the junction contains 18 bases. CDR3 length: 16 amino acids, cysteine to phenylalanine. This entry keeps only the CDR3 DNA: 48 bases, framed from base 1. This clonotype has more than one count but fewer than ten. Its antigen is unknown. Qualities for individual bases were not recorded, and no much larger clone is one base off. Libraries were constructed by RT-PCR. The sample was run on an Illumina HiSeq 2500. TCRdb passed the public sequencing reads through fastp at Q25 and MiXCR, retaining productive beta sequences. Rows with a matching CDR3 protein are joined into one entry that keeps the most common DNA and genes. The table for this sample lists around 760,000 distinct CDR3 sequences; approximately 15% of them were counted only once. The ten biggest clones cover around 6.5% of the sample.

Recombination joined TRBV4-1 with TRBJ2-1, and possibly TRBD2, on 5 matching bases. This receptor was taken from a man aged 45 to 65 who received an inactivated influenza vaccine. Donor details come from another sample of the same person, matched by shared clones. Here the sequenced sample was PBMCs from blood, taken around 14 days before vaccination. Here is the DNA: TGCGCCAGCACCCCGAGGGCCGAAACACCCTACAATGAGCAGTTCTTC. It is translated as CASTPRAETPYNEQFF.